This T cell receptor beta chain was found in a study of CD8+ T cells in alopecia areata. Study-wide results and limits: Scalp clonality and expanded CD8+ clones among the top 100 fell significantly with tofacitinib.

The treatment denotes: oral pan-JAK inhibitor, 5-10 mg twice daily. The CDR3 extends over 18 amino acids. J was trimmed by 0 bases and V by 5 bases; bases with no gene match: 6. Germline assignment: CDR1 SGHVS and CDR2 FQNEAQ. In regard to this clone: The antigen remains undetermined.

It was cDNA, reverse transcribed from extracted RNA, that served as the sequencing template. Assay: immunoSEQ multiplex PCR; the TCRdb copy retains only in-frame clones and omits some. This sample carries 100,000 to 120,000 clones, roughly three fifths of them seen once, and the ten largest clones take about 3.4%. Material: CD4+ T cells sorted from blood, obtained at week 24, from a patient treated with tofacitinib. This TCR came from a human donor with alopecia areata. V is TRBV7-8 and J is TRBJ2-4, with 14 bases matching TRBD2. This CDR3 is CASSPGLAGGKAKNIQYF. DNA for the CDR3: TGTGCCAGCAGCCCCGGACTAGCGGGGGGAAAAGCCAAAAACATTCAGTACTTC.